The text below deals with one T cell receptor beta chain. This CDR3 is built from 14 residues. The V end lost 2 bases, the J end lost 8 bases, and 13 bases lay between the germline ends. Germline V gene sequence: CDR1 MDHEN, CDR2 SYDVKM. These data come from a study of blood T cell repertoires in COVID-19. The method was immunoSEQ multiplex PCR; TCRdb's version includes in-frame clones alone and lacks a portion of them. This table holds about 380,000 clones, around 90% found once. The chain carries TRBV28 and TRBJ2-4; D gene ambiguous. Source material: peripheral blood. This sequence was found in a man younger than 30 with active or convalescent COVID-19. The CDR3 spells CASSLERDEDIQYF. In DNA, the CDR3 is TGTGCCAGCAGTTTAGAGCGCGACGAGGACATTCAGTACTTC.